This T cell receptor (beta chain) came from a study of T cells in Graves' hyperthyroidism and ophthalmopathy (dated by TCRdb to between 2019 and 2020). Study-level background: Peripheral blood samples were taken at the time of initial diagnosis, prior to any treatment. A discovery cohort of roughly 96 patients, roughly 45 with Graves' ophthalmopathy and 57 with stable Graves' hyperthyroidism, was used to find distinguishing TCR V-J signatures. Prospective prediction of ophthalmopathy was tested in an independent validation cohort consisting of fewer than 20 hyperthyroidism patients and approximately 16 patients who later progressed to ophthalmopathy. The roughly 100 discovery patients were randomly divided into training and test sets at a 7:3 ratio. Thyroid tissue and blood T-cell repertoires from several Graves' hyperthyroidism patients were also compared in the study. After sampling, hyperthyroidism patients received methimazole starting at 30 mg daily, and ophthalmopathy patients received high-dose intravenous methylprednisolone. The paper reports TCR Vbeta CDR3 sequencing of roughly 140 peripheral blood samples: approximately 41 ophthalmopathy, over 70 hyperthyroidism and around 17 progressor patients.

The paper's findings and limits, for the study overall: Most expanded thyroid clonotypes (frequency above 0.001) were also detected in blood, suggesting blood repertoires may reflect thyroid immune responses. No statistical method was used to set the sample size in advance, and investigators knew the group allocation. In validation, the model predicted progression to ophthalmopathy with about 71% sensitivity and less than 75% specificity, a median of around six months before onset. A 13 V-J signature model separated ophthalmopathy from stable hyperthyroidism, with 87.88% sensitivity and around 84% specificity in cross-validation and 80%/75% in testing.

In regard to this clonotype: Its antigen remains undetermined. Base qualities were left out, and no much larger clone turns up one base away.

A patient counted as having stable Graves' hyperthyroidism if no progression to ophthalmopathy occurred over 18 months of follow-up. Hyperthyroidism patients were aged 18 to 65 years and newly diagnosed, with disease duration of less than 2 months. The study excluded patients with uncontrolled infections, other autoimmune diseases, pregnancy or lactation. Clinical symptoms, serum thyroxine and TRAb, thyroid ultrasound, and orbital computed tomography formed the basis for the diagnoses. Ficoll-Paque density gradient centrifugation was used to isolate PBMCs from around 10 ml of fresh peripheral blood. Total RNA was extracted with Trizol reagent, and quality was checked on an Agilent 2100 Bioanalyzer. The TCR beta CDR3 regions were amplified from the RNA transcripts. A first-round RT-PCR of the TCR CDR3 used the HTBI primer set with the Qiagen OneStep RT-PCR kit. Libraries were constructed in a second round of multiplex PCR, after which size selection and purification were performed. The libraries were sequenced on an Illumina HiSeq2000 using paired-end 100 bp reads. The authors processed their data as follows. Raw data were processed with SOAPnuke, discarding reads with adapters, uncalled bases, mean Phred below 15, or no exact constant-primer or identifier match. High-quality paired reads were merged using COPE v1.2.5, and each unique nucleotide sequence was defined as a clonotype. MiTCR v1.1 was used to align the clonotypes against IMGT TRBV, TRBD and TRBJ reference segments. The analysis included only V-J combinations with a frequency above 0.0001, which together covered approximately 99% of the repertoires. The TCS score was defined as the ratio of F50 (clonal expansion) to E x V (chaos), calculated using BLOSUM62-based TCRdist between CDR3 peptides within each V-J. Welch's t-statistics and random forest reduced fewer than 600 V-J features to roughly 13, which were used in a naive Bayes classifier (R e1071). Using fastp trimming at Q25 and MiXCR clonotype assembly, TCRdb reanalyzed the public sequencing data and kept in-frame beta chains. A single entry per CDR3 protein holds the most common genes and DNA from its merged rows. V and J calls and clone size were set by TCRdb, not the authors. The sample contains about 360,000 distinct CDR3 sequences, 13% of them found a single time. Of the sample, about 9.1% is held by the ten largest clones.

The germline V gene gives CDR1 as SNHLY and CDR2 as FYNNEI. V and J lose 2 bases and 7 bases, and a span of 20 bases separates them. Inclusive of the bounding cysteine and phenylalanine, the CDR3 is 16 residues long. Here the CDR3 DNA is all that survives: 48 bases in frame from base 1. This TCR derives from a woman aged 18-29 years with Graves' hyperthyroidism. The source material was blood. The chain employs TRBV2 and TRBJ1-2; TRBD1 is a weak D gene call, 6 bases matching. For the CDR3, the sequence is CASSEWRAGAYVGYTF. The nucleotide sequence is given as TGTGCCAGCAGTGAATGGAGGGCAGGGGCCTATGTTGGCTACACCTTC.